Listed below are T cell receptor beta chains from one sample, sequenced in a study of shared clonotypes between healthy human individuals. Repertoires were generated with immunoSEQ multiplex PCR, while TCRdb's copy carries only in-frame clones and drops some. This repertoire shows 750,000 to 1,000,000 clones, about 92% found once; its top ten account for around 24%. The sample was naive CD8+ T cells sorted from blood. These receptors were collected from a man between 25 and 39 years old in good health. Both conserved end residues are part of each CDR3. D genes are given only for firm matches. For some rows the clone size is stated as once, few or many, or as a class when expanded; others skip it.

D: .
V: TRBV4-3
length: 15
J: TRBJ2-7
size: .
DNA: TGCGCCAGCAGCCAAGACCGGACCGGCGGCTACGAGCAGTACTTC
CDR3: CASSQDRTGGYEQYF

D: .
V: TRBV4-1
length: 15
J: TRBJ2-3
size: .
DNA: TGCGCCAGCAGCCAAGGCTTGCGGGTCACAGATACGCAGTATTTT
CDR3: CASSQGLRVTDTQYF

D: TRBD1
V: TRBV29-1
length: 18
J: TRBJ2-2
size: .
DNA: TGCAGCGTTGAAGGCGCGCCAGGGACAGGGGGAAACACCGGGGAGCTGTTTTTT
CDR3: CSVEGAPGTGGNTGELFF

D: .
V: TRBV29-1
length: 13
J: TRBJ2-1
size: .
DNA: TGCAGCGTTGTTGAGCCCACCTACAATGAGCAGTTCTTC
CDR3: CSVVEPTYNEQFF

D: .
V: TRBV7-9
length: 15
J: TRBJ2-2
size: .
DNA: TGTGCCAGCAGCTTAGGCGCGGGGAGCACCGGGGAGCTGTTTTTT
CDR3: CASSLGAGSTGELFF

D: .
V: TRBV7-2
length: 16
J: TRBJ2-7
size: .
DNA: TGTGCCAGCAGCTTAGCAGGGCTAGCGACCACCTACGAGCAGTACTTC
CDR3: CASSLAGLATTYEQYF

D: TRBD1
V: TRBV6-1
length: 15
J: TRBJ1-3
size: .
DNA: TGTGCCAGCAGGCTAACAGGGGTGGTAGGAAACACCATATATTTT
CDR3: CASRLTGVVGNTIYF

D: .
V: TRBV7-9
length: 16
J: TRBJ1-1
size: .
DNA: TGTGCCAGCAGCTTAGTCTCTACAGGGATGAACACTGAAGCTTTCTTT
CDR3: CASSLVSTGMNTEAFF

D: .
V: TRBV30
length: 12
J: TRBJ1-2
size: .
DNA: TGTGCCTGGAGCGATGGGACATATGGCTACACCTTC
CDR3: CAWSDGTYGYTF

D: .
V: TRBV7-2
length: 15
J: TRBJ1-2
size: once
DNA: TGTGCCAGCAGCTTCGCGGTGGGCAGCTCTGATGGCTACACCTTC
CDR3: CASSFAVGSSDGYTF

D: .
V: TRBV6-6
length: 12
J: TRBJ2-7
size: .
DNA: TGTGCCAGCAGTAACGCGGTCTACGAGCAGTACTTC
CDR3: CASSNAVYEQYF

D: TRBD2
V: TRBV28
length: 14
J: TRBJ2-1
size: .
DNA: TGTGCCAGCAGGTTGCAACTAGCGTACAATGAGCAGTTCTTC
CDR3: CASRLQLAYNEQFF

D: .
V: TRBV6-5
length: 12
J: TRBJ2-2
size: .
DNA: TGTGCCAGTACCCCTCTCACCGGGGAGCTGTTTTTT
CDR3: CASTPLTGELFF

D: TRBD2
V: TRBV15
length: 14
J: TRBJ2-7
size: .
DNA: TGTGCCACCAGCAGAGATGGGACTATCTACGAGCAGTACTTC
CDR3: CATSRDGTIYEQYF

D: TRBD1
V: TRBV28
length: 16
J: TRBJ1-4
size: .
DNA: TGTGCCAGCAGTCTTCAGGGGGTACGACTTAATGAAAAACTGTTTTTT
CDR3: CASSLQGVRLNEKLFF

D: TRBD2
V: TRBV27
length: 12
J: TRBJ2-1
size: .
DNA: TGTGCCAGCAGTCCCCAGACTAGCGAGCAGTTCTTC
CDR3: CASSPQTSEQFF

D: TRBD1
V: TRBV29-1
length: 14
J: TRBJ1-2
size: .
DNA: TGCAGCGTTGGGTTGGGACAGGAGTCCTATGGCTACACCTTC
CDR3: CSVGLGQESYGYTF

D: .
V: TRBV27
length: 15
J: TRBJ2-1
size: .
DNA: TGTGCCAGCGCCCGCGGGACAGCAACCTACAATGAGCAGTTCTTC
CDR3: CASARGTATYNEQFF

D: TRBD2
V: TRBV6-5
length: 16
J: TRBJ2-5
size: .
DNA: TGTGCCAGCAGTTTGGGACTAGCGGGAGGGCAAGAGACCCAGTACTTC
CDR3: CASSLGLAGGQETQYF

D: .
V: TRBV11-2
length: 14
J: TRBJ2-7
size: .
DNA: TGTGCCAGCAGCTTCCGGGTTGCACGATGGGAGCAGTACTTC
CDR3: CASSFRVARWEQYF

D: .
V: TRBV15
length: 13
J: TRBJ1-4
size: .
DNA: TGTGCCACCAGACAGTCGACTAATGAAAAACTGTTTTTT
CDR3: CATRQSTNEKLFF

D: .
V: TRBV7-9
length: 14
J: TRBJ1-5
size: .
DNA: TGTGCCAGCAGCTTCGGACAGCTAAATCAGCCCCAGCATTTT
CDR3: CASSFGQLNQPQHF

D: .
V: TRBV11-3
length: 13
J: TRBJ2-2
size: few
DNA: TGTGCCAGCAGCTTACTCAGCACCGGGGAGCTGTTTTTT
CDR3: CASSLLSTGELFF

D: .
V: TRBV5-8
length: 15
J: TRBJ2-3
size: .
DNA: TGTGCCAGCAGCTTGCTAGTGGTTCCCACAGATACGCAGTATTTT
CDR3: CASSLLVVPTDTQYF

D: .
V: TRBV7-3
length: 14
J: TRBJ2-7
size: .
DNA: TGTGCCAGCAGCTTATCCGGAACCTCCTACGAGCAGTACTTC
CDR3: CASSLSGTSYEQYF

D: .
V: TRBV7-3
length: 16
J: TRBJ2-1
size: .
DNA: TGTGCCAGCAGCTTAAGTGACTCTTTCCCCTACAATGAGCAGTTCTTC
CDR3: CASSLSDSFPYNEQFF

D: TRBD1
V: TRBV28
length: 16
J: TRBJ2-6
size: .
DNA: TGTGCCAGCAGCCGGACAGGAATCGCTGGGGCCAACGTCCTGACTTTC
CDR3: CASSRTGIAGANVLTF

D: TRBD2
V: TRBV5-4
length: 14
J: TRBJ2-1
size: .
DNA: TGTGCCAGCAGCTTGGATGGACTAGGTGGTGAGCAGTTCTTC
CDR3: CASSLDGLGGEQFF

D: .
V: TRBV4-3
length: 13
J: TRBJ2-2
size: .
DNA: TGCGCCAGCAGCTTCGGGGTCACCGGGGAGCTGTTTTTT
CDR3: CASSFGVTGELFF

D: .
V: TRBV2
length: 13
J: TRBJ2-7
size: .
DNA: TGTGCCAGCAGTTCACAGCTCTCCTACGAGCAGTACTTC
CDR3: CASSSQLSYEQYF

D: .
V: TRBV28
length: 13
J: TRBJ1-4
size: .
DNA: TGTGCCAGCACTCTCGCCGGGGGTGAAAAACTGTTTTTT
CDR3: CASTLAGGEKLFF

D: .
V: TRBV28
length: 15
J: TRBJ2-7
size: .
DNA: TGTGCCAGCAGTCCCCTCCAGGGTGGTAGAAACGAGCAGTACTTC
CDR3: CASSPLQGGRNEQYF

D: .
V: TRBV5-8
length: 15
J: TRBJ2-3
size: .
DNA: TGTGCCAGCAGCCCGGGAGGGACAGGAGCAGATACGCAGTATTTT
CDR3: CASSPGGTGADTQYF

D: TRBD2
V: TRBV27
length: 13
J: TRBJ2-7
size: .
DNA: TGTGCCAGCGGACCAGCGGGAAGGTGGGAGCAGTACTTC
CDR3: CASGPAGRWEQYF

D: TRBD2
V: TRBV7-9
length: 16
J: TRBJ2-7
size: .
DNA: TGTGCCAGCAGCTTAGTTGGGCGGGAGGGCCAGTACGAGCAGTACTTC
CDR3: CASSLVGREGQYEQYF

D: .
V: TRBV10-3
length: 14
J: TRBJ2-7
size: .
DNA: TGTGCCATCAGCCGGACAGAGTCAACCTACGAGCAGTACTTC
CDR3: CAISRTESTYEQYF

D: TRBD2
V: TRBV11-2
length: 15
J: TRBJ2-2
size: .
DNA: TGTGCCAGCTCGACTAGCGGGATCACTGACGGGGAGCTGTTTTTT
CDR3: CASSTSGITDGELFF

D: TRBD2
V: TRBV4-1
length: 18
J: TRBJ2-5
size: .
DNA: TGCGCCAGCAGTCCAAGAAGTGGACTAGCGGAGAACCAAGAGACCCAGTACTTC
CDR3: CASSPRSGLAENQETQYF

D: TRBD1
V: TRBV5-5
length: 15
J: TRBJ1-5
size: .
DNA: TGCGCCAGCAGCCAAGCGGCAGGGGGAAATCAGCCCCAGCATTTT
CDR3: CASSQAAGGNQPQHF

D: TRBD1
V: TRBV28
length: 15
J: TRBJ2-1
size: .
DNA: TGTGCCAGCAGGAGGGGGACAGGACACTACAATGAGCAGTTCTTC
CDR3: CASRRGTGHYNEQFF

D: TRBD1
V: TRBV7-6
length: 16
J: TRBJ2-3
size: .
DNA: TGTGCCAGCAGCCCGAGGACAGGGCCAGGGACAGATACGCAGTATTTT
CDR3: CASSPRTGPGTDTQYF

D: .
V: TRBV27
length: 18
J: TRBJ2-7
size: .
DNA: TGTGCCAGCAGCCCCCTGGGCGGCCTAGGCCCCAGTTCCTACGAGCAGTACTTC
CDR3: CASSPLGGLGPSSYEQYF

D: .
V: TRBV6-6
length: 14
J: TRBJ2-7
size: .
DNA: TGTGCCAGCAGTTACCTCGACCTCTCCTACGAGCAGTACTTC
CDR3: CASSYLDLSYEQYF

D: .
V: TRBV7-6
length: 16
J: TRBJ2-1
size: .
DNA: TGTGCCAGCAGCTTAGCCTTAGAAGTAACCTACAATGAGCAGTTCTTC
CDR3: CASSLALEVTYNEQFF

D: .
V: TRBV5-1
length: 14
J: TRBJ2-7
size: few
DNA: TGCGCCAGTAACGACGGGGCACCGTTTAGCGAGCAGTACTTC
CDR3: CASNDGAPFSEQYF

D: .
V: TRBV27
length: 13
J: TRBJ1-5
size: .
DNA: TGTGCTACCGGGGGGACGACATATCAGCCCCAGCATTTT
CDR3: CATGGTTYQPQHF

D: TRBD2
V: TRBV27
length: 15
J: TRBJ2-2
size: .
DNA: TGTGCCAGCCGCGGGACTAGCGGCGCCACCGGGGAGCTGTTTTTT
CDR3: CASRGTSGATGELFF

D: .
V: TRBV27
length: 18
J: TRBJ2-3
size: .
DNA: TGTGCCAGCAGTTGGGCCTGGGACAAATTAGACAGCACAGATACGCAGTATTTT
CDR3: CASSWAWDKLDSTDTQYF